What follows are 30 T cell receptor beta chains derived from one specimen sequenced in a study of OX40 agonist ivuxolimab in advanced cancers. The protocol was immunoSEQ multiplex PCR, while the TCRdb copy is restricted to in-frame clones and leaves out a portion. This sample has 20,000 to 25,000 clones, with approximately 90% found just once. This sample comprised CD4+ or CD8+ T cells sorted from blood, obtained in a trial of the OX40 agonist ivuxolimab. The receptors here all came from an adult with an advanced solid tumor such as melanoma, head and neck, liver or kidney cancer.

The chain recombines TRBV10-2 with TRBJ2-1, with D possibly being TRBD1 (5 bases). This CDR3 spans 13 amino acids. CDR1 is WSHSY and CDR2 is SAAADI in the germline V gene. Deletions cut 6 bases from V and 4 bases from J, with 10 bases between. The CDR3 reads CASRVDSYNEQFF. In DNA form, the CDR3 reads TGCGCCAGCAGGGTCGACAGTTACAATGAGCAGTTCTTC.

The genes are TRBV5-1 and TRBJ2-3, with D tentatively TRBD2 (7 bases). CDR3 length: 17 amino acids. Trimming took off 4 bases at V and 2 bases at J, with 20 bases between the two ends. CDR1 and CDR2 (germline): SGHRS, YFSETQ. The CDR3 bases are TGCGCCAGCAGCCCCCTAGCCGGGGGGCCAACCACAGATACGCAGTATTTT. It encodes CASSPLAGGPTTDTQYF.

The gene calls are TRBV11-3 and TRBJ2-1, with a weak D call TRBD1 (7 bases). Germline V gene lookup returns CDR1 SGHNT and CDR2 YENEEA. The CDR3 runs 16 residues. V was cut by 3 bases and J by 2 bases, with 14 bases left in between. The CDR3 region has the DNA TGTGCCAGCAGCTTTGCGCAGGGGGGAACCTACAATGAGCAGTTCTTC. It is translated as CASSFAQGGTYNEQFF.

This chain links TRBV6-5 with TRBJ1-1; D not certain. V was cut by 7 bases and J by 6 bases, with 18 bases left in between. Germline V gene sequence: CDR1 MNHEY, CDR2 SVGAGI. This CDR3 is built from 14 residues. This chain's CDR3 is CASTAGRPPAEAFF. The CDR3 DNA is TGTGCCAGCACGGCTGGCAGACCCCCCGCTGAAGCTTTCTTT.

The chain joins TRBV28 to TRBJ2-1; the D gene is possibly TRBD1 (5 bases). The CDR3 has 13 amino acids. The ends were cut back, 5 bases at V and 5 bases at J, with 10 bases in the middle. In germline, CDR1 is MDHEN, CDR2 SYDVKM. Written as DNA, the CDR3 is TGTGCCAGCAGTATACAGACAGACAATGAGCAGTTCTTC. Translated: CASSIQTDNEQFF.

J is TRBJ2-7 and V is TRBV6-5; no firm D call. V dropped 8 bases and J dropped 5 bases, with 7 bases sitting between them. The germline gives CDR1 MNHEY, CDR2 SVGAGI. This CDR3 is built from 10 residues. The CDR3: CASGWDEQYF. In DNA, the CDR3 is TGTGCCAGCGGTTGGGACGAGCAGTACTTC.

This rearrangement joins TRBV11-3 to TRBJ1-1; possible D gene TRBD1, 5 bases. The germline CDR1 and CDR2 sequences are SGHNT and YENEEA. V dropped 2 bases and J dropped 3 bases, with 10 bases sitting between them. This CDR3 is built from 14 residues. Written as DNA, the CDR3 is TGTGCCAGCAGCTTACCAGGGTCCCACACTGAAGCTTTCTTT. Its protein product is CASSLPGSHTEAFF.

CDR3 sequence (DNA): TGCGCCAGCAGCAGCAGAGTTTGGGACAGAAAAGGCTACACCTTC. Translated: CASSSRVWDRKGYTF. V gene TRBV4-1 combines with J gene TRBJ1-2, with TRBD1 matching over 7 bases. Germline CDR1 is MGHRA and CDR2 is YSYEKL. The V segment lost 5 bases and the J segment 8 bases; nucleotides outside the gene matches: 14. The CDR3 consists of 15 residues.

The chain is built from TRBV4-3 and TRBJ2-7; 7 bases are a match to TRBD1. V trimming: 1 base; J trimming: 1 base; junction bases outside the gene matches: 4. Germline V gene lookup returns CDR1 LGHNA and CDR2 YSLEER. The CDR3 loop spans 15 amino acids. The CDR3 coding sequence is TGCGCCAGCAGCCAAGGGCGGACAGGATCCTACGAGCAGTACTTC. Translating gives CASSQGRTGSYEQYF.

This clone showed up just once. The chain recombines TRBV11-3 with TRBJ2-3, with D unresolved. Trimming took off 2 bases at V and 2 bases at J, with 8 bases between the two ends. Germline CDR1 and CDR2: SGHNT and YENEEA. The CDR3 has 14 residues. The CDR3 DNA follows: TGTGCCAGCAGCTTAAGAGGTTCCACAGATACGCAGTATTTT. Protein product: CASSLRGSTDTQYF.

The genes are TRBV18 and TRBJ2-1, with 7 positions matching TRBD2. V trimming: 6 bases; J trimming: 0 bases; junction bases outside the gene matches: 5. CDR1 KGHSH and CDR2 LQKENI come from the germline V gene. CDR3 length equals 15 residues. The CDR3 DNA sequence: TGTGCCAGCTCCCGGGGGGACCGCTCCTACAATGAGCAGTTCTTC. Translated, it gives CASSRGDRSYNEQFF. The whole variable domain, remainder taken from reference TRBV18 and TRBJ2-1, is NAGVMQNPRHLVRRRGQEARLRCSPMKGHSHVYWYRQLPEEGLKFMVYLQKENIIDESGMPKERFSAEFPKEGPSILRIQQVVRGDSAAYFCASSRGDRSYNEQFFGPGTRLTVL.

The chain is built from TRBV27 and TRBJ1-6, with TRBD1 matching 10 bases. The V gene end was trimmed by 6 bases and the J gene end by 7 bases; junction bases not matched to a gene: 6. The CDR3 contains 15 residues. CDR1 MNHEY and CDR2 SMNVEV come from the germline V gene (reference sequence). This chain's CDR3 is CASRDDRGLNSPLHF. In DNA, the CDR3 is TGTGCCAGCAGGGATGACAGGGGGCTGAATTCACCCCTCCACTTT.

The genes are TRBV27 and TRBJ1-1; no firm D call. The CDR3 is made up of 14 amino acids. Trimming removed 0 bases from V and 1 base from J, with 6 bases in between. Looked up from germline, CDR1 is MNHEY and CDR2 is SMNVEV (reference sequence). The CDR3 DNA reads TGTGCCAGCAGTTTATCCATCAAGAACACTGAAGCTTTCTTT. Translating gives CASSLSIKNTEAFF.

The rearrangement links TRBV14 to TRBJ2-5; tentative D call: TRBD2 (6 bases). The CDR3 is 15 residues long. Germline V lookup: CDR1 SGHDN, CDR2 FVKESK. Deletions cut 5 bases from V and 3 bases from J, with 16 bases between. In DNA, the CDR3 is TGTGCCAGCAGCTCCCAAACGGGGGTAAAAGAGACCCAGTACTTC. It yields the protein CASSSQTGVKETQYF.

This chain joins TRBV30 and TRBJ2-7, with D perhaps being TRBD1 or TRBD2 (5 bases each). Trimming removed 2 bases at V and 2 bases at J, with 19 bases between. The CDR3 extends over 16 amino acids. CDR1 is GTSNPN, CDR2 SVGIG, per germline (reference sequence). The CDR3 nucleotides are TGTGCCTGGAGTCACCCCGGGGCAAGGGGAACCTACGAGCAGTACTTC. Residues: CAWSHPGARGTYEQYF.

The chain links TRBV4-2 to TRBJ1-5; unclear D gene. Germline V gene sequence: CDR1 LGHNA, CDR2 YNFKEQ. This CDR3 is 15 amino acids long. Trimming cost V 3 bases and J 3 bases, with 12 bases left between them. The chain's CDR3 is CASSHPGPDNQPQHF. CDR3 bases: TGTGCCAGCAGCCACCCCGGGCCGGACAATCAGCCCCAGCATTTT.

The chain recombines TRBV5-1 with TRBJ2-1, with 8 bases aligning to TRBD2. Losses at the gene ends were 6 bases for V and 7 bases for J; bases not matched to a gene: 18. This CDR3 spans 17 amino acids. The germline V gene has CDR1 SGHRS and CDR2 YFSETQ. CDR3 nucleotide sequence: TGCGCCAGCAACAGGTTTCCCGTGGATAGCGGGATGAATGAGCAGTTCTTC. Protein: CASNRFPVDSGMNEQFF.

The V and J genes are TRBV5-1 and TRBJ2-2; TRBD1 might be the D (5 bases). The CDR3 loop spans 18 amino acids. V gave up 0 bases and J gave up 5 bases, with 20 bases separating them. The germline V gene encodes CDR1 SGHRS and CDR2 YFSETQ. The CDR3 region has the DNA TGCGCCAGCAGCTTGGTTGGTTGGTGGCAGGGAAGTACCGGGGAGCTGTTTTTT. It encodes CASSLVGWWQGSTGELFF.

In nucleotides, the CDR3 is TGTGCCAGCAGCTTAGAGGCGGGGGGGGCCTACAATGAGCAGTTCTTC. The encoded protein is CASSLEAGGAYNEQFF. The chain links TRBV11-3 to TRBJ2-1, with 9 bases matching TRBD2. The CDR3 consists of 16 residues. V was clipped by 0 bases and J by 2 bases; unmatched bases: 2. Germline V gene data show CDR1 as SGHNT and CDR2 as YENEEA. Looking up the rest from reference TRBV11-3 and TRBJ2-1 gives the full variable domain: EAGVVQSPRYKIIEKKQPVAFWCNPISGHNTLYWYLQNLGQGPELLIRYENEEAVDDSQLPKDRFSAERLKGVDSTLKIQPAELGDSAVYLCASSLEAGGAYNEQFFGPGTRLTVL.

This chain links TRBV6-1 with TRBJ1-4, with a possible D match to TRBD1 (6 bases). V was pared by 7 bases and J by 8 bases, with 14 bases between. The CDR3 extends over 13 amino acids. Germline V CDR1 and CDR2: MNHNS, SASEGT. The CDR3 spells CASTGQGHEKLFF. CDR3 nucleotide sequence: TGTGCCAGCACAGGGCAGGGGCACGAAAAACTGTTTTTT.

The V call is TRBV4-1, the J call TRBJ2-5, with 10 positions matching TRBD1. The CDR3 is made up of 16 amino acids. Germline V gene data show CDR1 as MGHRA and CDR2 as YSYEKL. V was pared by 6 bases and J by 5 bases, with 12 bases of the junction left unmatched. CDR3 sequence reads: CASSPETTGGKETQYF. The CDR3 DNA reads as TGCGCCAGCAGTCCGGAGACGACAGGGGGCAAGGAGACCCAGTACTTC.

The CDR3 region is CASSVAMGLALGSSAAFF. CDR3 nucleotide sequence: TGTGCCAGCAGTGTGGCCATGGGTCTCGCGTTAGGCTCCTCGGCGGCTTTCTTT. V usage is TRBV6-1 and J usage is TRBJ1-1, with D uncertain. Between the trimmed V and J ends, which lost 4 bases and 11 bases, there was a span of 32 bases. CDR3 length: 18 amino acids. Germline-derived CDR1 and CDR2 are MNHNS and SASEGT.

The gene calls are TRBV5-1 and TRBJ2-1, with no clear D. The germline CDR1 and CDR2 sequences are SGHRS and YFSETQ. The V gene lost 2 bases and the J gene lost 6 bases, with 6 bases spanning the gap. The CDR3 extends over 12 amino acids. The CDR3 coding sequence is TGCGCCAGCAGCTTCAGCGCCAATGAGCAGTTCTTC. Its protein is CASSFSANEQFF.

This clone showed up just once. The chain recombines TRBV2 with TRBJ1-2; 7 bases are shared with TRBD1. The ends lost 10 bases at V and 4 bases at J; junction bases unmatched: 9. The CDR3 has 13 residues. The germline gives CDR1 SNHLY, CDR2 FYNNEI. The chain's CDR3 is CATRDSGGYGYTF. The CDR3 nucleotides read TGTGCCACCCGGGACAGCGGAGGCTATGGCTACACCTTC.

The chain joins TRBV11-2 to TRBJ2-7; 10 bases match TRBD1. After removal of 0 bases from V and 2 bases from J, the junction contained 4 bases not matched to a gene. The CDR3 has 16 amino acids. Germline V gives CDR1 SGHAT, CDR2 FQNNGV. The CDR3 loop is CASSLEGQGLTYEQYF. CDR3 coding DNA: TGTGCCAGCAGCTTAGAGGGACAGGGGCTGACCTACGAGCAGTACTTC.

The genes are TRBV9 and TRBJ2-5, with D hard to call. The assigned J gene may be wrong: the sequence end matches TRBJ2-7 better. The CDR3 runs to 13 residues. CDR1 is SGDLS, CDR2 YYNGEE, per germline. CDR3 region: CASSEGPFYEQYF. The CDR3 DNA reads as TGTGCCAGCAGCGAAGGGCCCTTCTACGAGCAGTACTTC.

Here the CDR3 reads CASSQGHHSYEQYF. Written as DNA, the CDR3 is TGCGCCAGCAGCCAGGGACACCACTCCTACGAGCAGTACTTC. The V and J genes are TRBV4-3 and TRBJ2-7; D might be TRBD1 (6 bases). This CDR3 spans 14 amino acids. With 3 bases removed from V and 0 bases from J, the gap between germline ends came to 9 bases. CDR1 LGHNA and CDR2 YSLEER come from the germline V gene.

The V gene is TRBV5-1, the J gene TRBJ2-7; D is perhaps TRBD2 (6 bases). CDR3 length: 15 residues. Germline CDR1 and CDR2: SGHRS and YFSETQ. The germline V and J ends were trimmed by 0 bases and 4 bases, with 14 bases remaining between them. This CDR3 is CASSLATGELYEQYF. The CDR3 nucleotides are TGCGCCAGCAGCTTGGCCACGGGAGAACTATACGAGCAGTACTTC.

The chain links TRBV11-3 to TRBJ1-6, with 8 bases that match TRBD1. The CDR3 spans 15 residues. The V gene's germline CDR1 is SGHNT and CDR2 YENEEA. V lost 1 base to trimming and J lost 10 bases; unmatched junction nucleotides: 6. The CDR3 DNA sequence: TGTGCCAGCAGCTTAGCTAGACAGGGGTGGTCACCCCTCCACTTT. Its protein is CASSLARQGWSPLHF.

The chain has TRBV5-8 and TRBJ1-4; D is unclear. The CDR3 is made up of 14 amino acids. The germline V and J ends were trimmed by 2 bases and 4 bases, with 9 bases remaining between them. CDR1 and CDR2 (germline): SGHTS, YDEGEE. CDR3 nucleotides: TGTGCCAGCAGCTTTATACCGAGTAATGAAAAACTGTTTTTT. As protein: CASSFIPSNEKLFF.